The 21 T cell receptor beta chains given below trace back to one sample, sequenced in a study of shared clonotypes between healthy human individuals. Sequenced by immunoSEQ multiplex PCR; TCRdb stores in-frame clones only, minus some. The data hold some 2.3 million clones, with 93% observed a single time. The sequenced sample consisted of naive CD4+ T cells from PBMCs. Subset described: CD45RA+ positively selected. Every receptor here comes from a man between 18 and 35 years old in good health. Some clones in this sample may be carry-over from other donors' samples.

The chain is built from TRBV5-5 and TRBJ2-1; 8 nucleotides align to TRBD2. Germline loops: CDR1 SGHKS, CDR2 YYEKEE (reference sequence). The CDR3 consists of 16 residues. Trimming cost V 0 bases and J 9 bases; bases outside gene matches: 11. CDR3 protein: CASSLAQRGTRGEQFF. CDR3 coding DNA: TGTGCCAGCAGCTTGGCCCAGCGGGGGACCCGGGGTGAGCAGTTCTTC. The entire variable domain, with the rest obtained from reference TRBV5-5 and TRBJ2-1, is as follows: DAGVTQSPTHLIKTRGQQVTLRCSPISGHKSVSWYQQVLGQGPQFIFQYYEKEERGRGNFPDRFSARQFPNYSSELNVNALLLGDSALYLCASSLAQRGTRGEQFFGPGTRLTVL.

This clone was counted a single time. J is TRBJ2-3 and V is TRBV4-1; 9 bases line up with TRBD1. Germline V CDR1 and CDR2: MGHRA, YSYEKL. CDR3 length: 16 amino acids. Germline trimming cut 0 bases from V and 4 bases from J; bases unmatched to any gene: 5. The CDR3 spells CASSQDPGTGPDTQYF. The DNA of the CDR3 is TGCGCCAGCAGCCAAGACCCCGGGACAGGGCCAGATACGCAGTATTTT.

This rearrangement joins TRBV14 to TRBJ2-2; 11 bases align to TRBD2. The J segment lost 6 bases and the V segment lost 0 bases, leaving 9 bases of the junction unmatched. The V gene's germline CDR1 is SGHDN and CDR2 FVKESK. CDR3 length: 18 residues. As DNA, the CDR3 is TGTGCCAGCAGCCAAGATCGGATTAGCGGGAGGGCCCCCGGGGAGCTGTTTTTT. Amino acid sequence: CASSQDRISGRAPGELFF.

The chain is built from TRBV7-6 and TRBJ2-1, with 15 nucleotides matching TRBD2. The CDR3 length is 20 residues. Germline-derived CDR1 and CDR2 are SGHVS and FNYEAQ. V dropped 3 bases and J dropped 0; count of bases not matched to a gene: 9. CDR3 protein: CASSFLLGLAGGSSYNEQFF. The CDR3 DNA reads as TGTGCCAGCAGCTTTCTATTGGGACTAGCGGGAGGCAGCTCCTACAATGAGCAGTTCTTC. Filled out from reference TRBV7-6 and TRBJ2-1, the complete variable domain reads GAGVSQSPRYKVTKRGQDVALRCDPISGHVSLYWYRQALGQGPEFLTYFNYEAQQDKSGLPNDRFSAERPEGSISTLTIQRTEQRDSAMYRCASSFLLGLAGGSSYNEQFFGPGTRLTVL.

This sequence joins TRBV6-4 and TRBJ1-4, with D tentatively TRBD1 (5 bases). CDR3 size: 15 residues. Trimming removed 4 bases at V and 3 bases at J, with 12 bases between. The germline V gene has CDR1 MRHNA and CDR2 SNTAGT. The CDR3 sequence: CASSANGAANEKLFF. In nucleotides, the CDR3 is TGTGCCAGCAGTGCCAACGGGGCGGCTAATGAAAAACTGTTTTTT.

CDR3 sequence reads: CASSLQTGGDAEAFF. For the CDR3, the DNA is TGCGCCAGCAGCTTACAAACAGGGGGGGATGCTGAAGCTTTCTTT. The rearrangement joins TRBV5-1 to TRBJ1-1; TRBD1 matches at 8 bases. V lost 2 bases to trimming and J lost 6 bases; unmatched junction nucleotides: 9. CDR1 and CDR2 (germline): SGHRS, YFSETQ. The CDR3 consists of 15 residues.

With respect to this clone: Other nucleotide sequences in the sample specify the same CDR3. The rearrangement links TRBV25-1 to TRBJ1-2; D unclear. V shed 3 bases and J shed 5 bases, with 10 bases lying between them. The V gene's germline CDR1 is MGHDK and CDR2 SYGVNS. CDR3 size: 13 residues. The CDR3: CASSEGGLYGYTF. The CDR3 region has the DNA TGTGCCAGCAGTGAGGGTGGACTGTATGGCTACACCTTC.

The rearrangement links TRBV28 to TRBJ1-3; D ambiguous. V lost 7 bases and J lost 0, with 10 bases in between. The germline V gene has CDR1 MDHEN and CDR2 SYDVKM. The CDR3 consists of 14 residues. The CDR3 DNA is TGTGCCAGCATCGACCGTAGCTCTGGAAACACCATATATTTT. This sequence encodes CASIDRSSGNTIYF.

The CDR3 reads CASSPGTSPAEAFF. The CDR3 bases are TGCGCCAGCAGCCCCGGGACCTCTCCGGCTGAAGCTTTCTTT. V usage is TRBV5-1 and J usage is TRBJ1-1; a weak D match, TRBD1 (5 bases). Trimming removed 4 bases at V and 6 bases at J, with 16 bases between. CDR3 length: 14 residues. The germline V gene has CDR1 SGHRS and CDR2 YFSETQ.

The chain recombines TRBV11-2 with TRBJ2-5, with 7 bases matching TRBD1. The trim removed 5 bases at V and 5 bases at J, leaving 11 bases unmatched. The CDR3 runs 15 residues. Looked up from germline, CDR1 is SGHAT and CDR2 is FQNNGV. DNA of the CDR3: TGTGCCAGCAGCACCTACAAGGGGGCTTGGGAGACCCAGTACTTC. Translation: CASSTYKGAWETQYF.

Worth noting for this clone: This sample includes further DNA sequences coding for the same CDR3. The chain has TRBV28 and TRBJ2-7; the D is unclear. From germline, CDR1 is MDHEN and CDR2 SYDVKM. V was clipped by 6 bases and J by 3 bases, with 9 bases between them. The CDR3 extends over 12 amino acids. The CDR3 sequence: CASSLTVYEQYF. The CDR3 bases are TGTGCCAGCAGCCTCACCGTCTACGAGCAGTACTTC. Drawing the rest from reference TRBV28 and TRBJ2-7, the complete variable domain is DVKVTQSSRYLVKRTGEKVFLECVQDMDHENMFWYRQDPGLGLRLIYFSYDVKMKEKGDIPEGYSVSREKKERFSLILESASTNQTSMYLCASSLTVYEQYFGPGTRLTVT.

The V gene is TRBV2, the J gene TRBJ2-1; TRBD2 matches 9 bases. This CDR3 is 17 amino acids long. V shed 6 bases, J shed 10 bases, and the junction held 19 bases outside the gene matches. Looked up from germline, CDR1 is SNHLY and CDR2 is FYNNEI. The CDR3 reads CASSREGGGRAVSEQFF. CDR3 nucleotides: TGTGCCAGCAGCCGTGAAGGGGGCGGGAGGGCAGTGTCGGAGCAGTTCTTC. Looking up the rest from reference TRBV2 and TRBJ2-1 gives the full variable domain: EPEVTQTPSHQVTQMGQEVILRCVPISNHLYFYWYRQILGQKVEFLVSFYNNEISEKSEIFDDQFSVERPDGSNFTLKIRSTKLEDSAMYFCASSREGGGRAVSEQFFGPGTRLTVL.

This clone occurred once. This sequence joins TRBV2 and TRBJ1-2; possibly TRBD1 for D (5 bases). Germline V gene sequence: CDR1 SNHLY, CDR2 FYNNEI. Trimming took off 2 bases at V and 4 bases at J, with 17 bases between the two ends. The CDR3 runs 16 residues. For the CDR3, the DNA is TGTGCCAGCAGTGAAAATGGGAGGGCGGGACCCTATGGCTACACCTTC. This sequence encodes CASSENGRAGPYGYTF. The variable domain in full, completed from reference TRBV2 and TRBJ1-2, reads EPEVTQTPSHQVTQMGQEVILRCVPISNHLYFYWYRQILGQKVEFLVSFYNNEISEKSEIFDDQFSVERPDGSNFTLKIRSTKLEDSAMYFCASSENGRAGPYGYTFGSGTRLTVV.

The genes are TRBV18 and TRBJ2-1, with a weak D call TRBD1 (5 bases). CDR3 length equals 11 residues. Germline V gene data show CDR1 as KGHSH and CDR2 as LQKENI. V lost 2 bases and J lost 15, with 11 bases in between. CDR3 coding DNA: TGTGCCAGCTCACCAGAGACAGCGCCGTTCTTC. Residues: CASSPETAPFF.

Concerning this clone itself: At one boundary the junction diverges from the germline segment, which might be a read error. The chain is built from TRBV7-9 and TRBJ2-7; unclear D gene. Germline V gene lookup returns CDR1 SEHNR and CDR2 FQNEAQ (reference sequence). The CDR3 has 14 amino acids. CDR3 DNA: TGTGCCAGCAGCTTACTAGGAATCTCCCACGAGCAGTACTTC. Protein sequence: CASSLLGISHEQYF.

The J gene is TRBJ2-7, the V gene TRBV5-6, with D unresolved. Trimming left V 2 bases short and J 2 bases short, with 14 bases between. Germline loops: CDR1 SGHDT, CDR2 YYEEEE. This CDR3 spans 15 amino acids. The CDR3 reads CASSFDPPSTYEQYF. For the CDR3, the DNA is TGTGCCAGCAGCTTTGACCCACCCTCCACCTACGAGCAGTACTTC.

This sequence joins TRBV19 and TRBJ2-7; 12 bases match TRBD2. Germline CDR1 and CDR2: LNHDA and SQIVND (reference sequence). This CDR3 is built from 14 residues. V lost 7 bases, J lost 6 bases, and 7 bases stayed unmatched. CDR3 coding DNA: TGTGCCAGTACGACTAGCGGGAGTTCCCTCGAGCAGTACTTC. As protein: CASTTSGSSLEQYF.

The CDR3 nucleotides are TGTGCCAGCAGGGAATCCAAGGACAGGGGAAAAGCTTTCTTT. It specifies CASRESKDRGKAFF. This chain connects TRBV6-1 to TRBJ1-1, with TRBD1 matching over 9 bases. The CDR3 contains 14 residues. V was pared by 6 bases and J by 9 bases, with 11 bases of the junction left unmatched. The germline gives CDR1 MNHNS, CDR2 SASEGT.

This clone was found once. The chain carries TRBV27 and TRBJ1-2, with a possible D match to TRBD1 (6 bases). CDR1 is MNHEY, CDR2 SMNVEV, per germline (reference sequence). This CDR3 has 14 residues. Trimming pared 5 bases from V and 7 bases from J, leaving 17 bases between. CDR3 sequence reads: CASSASTGRLGYTF. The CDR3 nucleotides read TGTGCCAGCAGTGCCTCGACAGGCCGCCTTGGCTACACCTTC.

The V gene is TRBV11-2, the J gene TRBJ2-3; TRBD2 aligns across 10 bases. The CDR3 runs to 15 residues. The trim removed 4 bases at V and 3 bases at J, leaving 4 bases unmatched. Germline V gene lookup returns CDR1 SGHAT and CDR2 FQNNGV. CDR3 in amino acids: CASSSATSGTDTQYF. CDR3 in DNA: TGTGCCAGCAGCTCCGCGACTAGCGGGACAGATACGCAGTATTTT.

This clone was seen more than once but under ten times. The CDR3, as DNA: TGTGCCAGCAGTCCGTCTCTCCGGGGCTACCAGCCCCAGCATTTT. This translates into CASSPSLRGYQPQHF. This chain links TRBV2 with TRBJ1-5; a possible D gene is TRBD1 (5 bases). Germline V CDR1 and CDR2: SNHLY, FYNNEI. The CDR3 is 15 amino acids. V was shortened by 5 bases and J by 7 bases, with 18 bases between the two germline ends.